This entry lists 25 T cell receptor beta chains sequenced from one sample in a study of T cells in localized non-small cell lung cancer. Here immunoSEQ multiplex PCR was the method, and the copy in TCRdb shows in-frame clones only, minus some. The profile covers some 50,000 clones, with 80% to 85% appearing a single time and roughly 18% taken by the ten largest. This specimen was peripheral blood mononuclear cells, taken before any cancer treatment. These receptors were taken from a man aged 35 to 69 with stage III lung adenocarcinoma.

This clone occurred a few times. Written as DNA, the CDR3 is TGTGCCAGCAGTCCCCGTAGAGGGCAGTACGAGCAGTACTTC. Translated: CASSPRRGQYEQYF. The V and J genes are TRBV6-5 and TRBJ2-7; weak D call: TRBD2 (5 bases). The CDR3 runs to 14 residues. Trimming stripped 5 bases from V and 4 bases from J, with 15 bases between. Per germline, CDR1 MNHEY and CDR2 SVGAGI.

The J gene is TRBJ1-4, the V gene TRBV5-3, with D unclear. TRBV5-3 is an ORF, with its function uncertain. The CDR3 covers 15 residues. V lost 4 bases and J 8 bases, leaving 18 bases between the germline ends. The CDR3 here is CARSAPRFVGEKLFF. The CDR3 region has the DNA TGTGCCAGAAGCGCTCCCCGCTTCGTAGGGGAAAAACTGTTTTTT.

The chain combines TRBV5-6 with TRBJ2-5; a possible D gene is TRBD1 (6 bases). Germline assignment: CDR1 SGHDT and CDR2 YYEEEE. The CDR3 has 13 amino acids. The V and J ends lost 5 bases and 3 bases respectively, with 11 bases between them. The CDR3 bases are TGTGCCAGCAGATCACAGGGTGAAGAGACCCAGTACTTC. Translating gives CASRSQGEETQYF.

The chain uses TRBV19 and TRBJ2-6, with 9 positions matching TRBD1. This CDR3 has 16 residues. The germline gives CDR1 LNHDA, CDR2 SQIVND (reference sequence). The ends lost 6 bases at V and 2 bases at J; junction bases unmatched: 5. The CDR3: CASRFGTGPGANVLTF. In DNA form, the CDR3 reads TGTGCCAGTAGATTCGGGACAGGGCCTGGGGCCAACGTCCTGACTTTC.

J is TRBJ1-5 and V is TRBV5-8, with 10 bases fitting TRBD1. Germline loops: CDR1 SGHTS, CDR2 YDEGEE. CDR3 size: 17 residues. With 0 bases clipped from V and 6 bases from J, the junction kept 9 bases outside the gene matches. In DNA form, the CDR3 reads TGTGCCAGCAGCTTGGGACAGGGGGCGAGTGAGACTCAGCCCCAGCATTTT. Its protein is CASSLGQGASETQPQHF.

The chain has TRBV27 and TRBJ1-5; D perhaps matches TRBD1 (6 bases). Per germline, CDR1 MNHEY and CDR2 SMNVEV (reference sequence). V lost 3 bases to trimming and J lost 5 bases, with 14 bases between them. This CDR3 has 15 residues. The CDR3 DNA reads as TGTGCCAGCAGTTTTTTGACAGGTGCCGATCAGCCCCAGCATTTT. Translating gives CASSFLTGADQPQHF.

The chain links TRBV19 to TRBJ2-7, with unresolved D. The germline gives CDR1 LNHDA, CDR2 SQIVND (reference sequence). The CDR3 has 13 amino acids. Trimming shortened V by 1 base and J by 5 bases, and 9 bases separated the two germline ends. In nucleotides, the CDR3 is TGTGCCAGTAGTATAGCAGGCAGGAACGAGCAGTACTTC. Its translation: CASSIAGRNEQYF.

The V and J genes are TRBV7-6 and TRBJ2-5, with TRBD2 matching over 9 bases. J was trimmed by 4 bases and V by 7 bases; bases with no gene match: 10. The V gene's germline CDR1 is SGHVS and CDR2 FNYEAQ. The CDR3 is 15 residues long. The CDR3 protein is CASNSPNSGGETQYF. Here the CDR3 DNA reads TGTGCCAGCAACTCACCCAATAGCGGGGGAGAGACCCAGTACTTC.

The chain recombines TRBV4-2 with TRBJ1-2, with TRBD1 matching 8 bases. Germline CDR1 and CDR2: LGHNA and YNFKEQ. This CDR3 spans 17 amino acids. V lost 2 bases to trimming and J lost 5 bases; unmatched junction nucleotides: 13. The CDR3 protein is CASSQNDRGGFRYGYTF. CDR3 bases: TGTGCCAGCAGCCAAAACGACAGGGGCGGTTTTAGGTATGGCTACACCTTC.

The genes are TRBV2 and TRBJ2-7; D not certain. Per germline, CDR1 SNHLY and CDR2 FYNNEI. This CDR3 has 12 residues. Trimming removed 6 bases from V and 3 bases from J, with 9 bases in between. Written as DNA, the CDR3 is TGTGCCAGCAGGGACGGAAACTACGAGCAGTACTTC. Encoded protein: CASRDGNYEQYF.

J is TRBJ1-4 and V is TRBV27; no firm D call. The length of the CDR3 is 14 residues. In germline, CDR1 is MNHEY, CDR2 SMNVEV (reference sequence). Trimming removed 0 bases at V and 8 bases at J, with 10 bases between. DNA for the CDR3: TGTGCCAGCAGTTTATCCAGGTCACGGGAAAAACTGTTTTTT. Its translation: CASSLSRSREKLFF.

V and J are TRBV19 and TRBJ1-1; 11 bases align to TRBD1. The V gene end was trimmed by 6 bases and the J gene end by 4 bases; junction bases not matched to a gene: 7. CDR1 is LNHDA and CDR2 is SQIVND in the germline V gene (reference sequence). The CDR3 length is 15 residues. The CDR3 spells CASRPLDRGLTEAFF. The DNA of the CDR3 is TGTGCCAGTAGACCCCTGGACAGGGGGCTCACTGAAGCTTTCTTT.

The chain uses TRBV30 and TRBJ2-3; D possibly uses TRBD1 or TRBD2 (6 bases each). V lost 0 bases, J lost 2 bases, and 24 bases lay in between. The CDR3 runs to 19 residues. Germline CDR1 reads GTSNPN; CDR2 reads SVGIG (reference sequence). The CDR3 is CAWSVEFTLQGGPTDTQYF. CDR3 in DNA: TGTGCCTGGAGTGTCGAATTTACTCTACAAGGGGGGCCCACAGATACGCAGTATTTT.

This clone was counted only a few times. The chain has TRBV29-1 and TRBJ2-3; 13 bases fit TRBD2. Germline V gives CDR1 SQVTM, CDR2 ANQGSEA. The CDR3 has 17 residues. V was pared by 6 bases and J by 2 bases, with 11 bases of the junction left unmatched. The DNA of the CDR3 is TGCAGCGTCATCGGAGGAGGGACTAGCGGGGCCACAGATACGCAGTATTTT. Translation gives CSVIGGGTSGATDTQYF.

This clone appeared once. The rearrangement joins TRBV5-4 to TRBJ2-1; 8 bases are shared with TRBD1. The CDR3 is made up of 15 amino acids. J was trimmed by 2 bases and V by 4 bases; bases with no gene match: 5. Looked up from germline, CDR1 is SGHNT and CDR2 is YYREEE (reference sequence). The CDR3 nucleotides are TGTGCCAGCAGCCCGACAGGGGCCGCCTACAATGAGCAGTTCTTC. Its translation: CASSPTGAAYNEQFF.

V and J are TRBV5-4 and TRBJ2-3, with D tentatively TRBD2 (6 bases). Deletions cut 3 bases from V and 0 bases from J, with 8 bases between. The CDR3 has 14 residues. The germline CDR1 and CDR2 sequences are SGHNT and YYREEE (reference sequence). The CDR3 region has the DNA TGTGCCAGCAGCTCGGGGACTAGCACAGATACGCAGTATTTT. Translating it yields CASSSGTSTDTQYF.

This chain links TRBV6-5 with TRBJ1-1; D is ambiguous. V shed 6 bases and J shed 8 bases, with 10 bases lying between them. The CDR3 contains 11 residues. Looked up from germline, CDR1 is MNHEY and CDR2 is SVGAGI. The CDR3 loop reads CASSARREAFF. CDR3 nucleotides: TGTGCCAGCAGCGCCCGCAGGGAAGCTTTCTTT.

This chain connects TRBV5-1 to TRBJ2-1, with D perhaps matching TRBD2 (5 bases). The CDR3 has 15 residues. Germline CDR1 and CDR2: SGHRS and YFSETQ. The germline V and J ends were trimmed by 3 bases and 1 base, with 11 bases remaining between them. This chain's CDR3 is CASSSLALSYNEQFF. CDR3 nucleotide sequence: TGCGCCAGCAGCTCATTAGCGCTGTCCTACAATGAGCAGTTCTTC. The full variable domain, completed using reference TRBV5-1 and TRBJ2-1, is KAGVTQTPRYLIKTRGQQVTLSCSPISGHRSVSWYQQTPGQGLQFLFEYFSETQRNKGNFPGRFSGRQFSNSRSEMNVSTLELGDSALYLCASSSLALSYNEQFFGPGTRLTVL.

V usage is TRBV6-6 and J usage is TRBJ2-7; 7 nucleotides line up with TRBD1. Germline V gives CDR1 MNHNY, CDR2 SVGAGI (reference sequence). The CDR3 is 16 amino acids. V lost 5 bases to trimming and J lost 0 bases; unmatched junction nucleotides: 10. CDR3 loop: CASSPDGTENSYEQYF. As DNA, the CDR3 is TGTGCCAGCAGTCCTGACGGGACAGAGAACTCCTACGAGCAGTACTTC.

This clone has more than one count but fewer than ten. The genes are TRBV5-1 and TRBJ2-1; no clear D. The germline V gene encodes CDR1 SGHRS and CDR2 YFSETQ. This CDR3 contains 13 residues. V was pared by 0 bases and J by 8 bases, with 9 bases between. The CDR3 coding sequence is TGCGCCAGCAGCTTGGCCGGGCCCCATGAGCAGTTCTTC. It translates to CASSLAGPHEQFF. Together with reference TRBV5-1 and TRBJ2-1, the CDR3 gives the full variable domain: KAGVTQTPRYLIKTRGQQVTLSCSPISGHRSVSWYQQTPGQGLQFLFEYFSETQRNKGNFPGRFSGRQFSNSRSEMNVSTLELGDSALYLCASSLAGPHEQFFGPGTRLTVL.

This chain joins TRBV5-1 and TRBJ2-7; no clear D gene. Germline V gene data show CDR1 as SGHRS and CDR2 as YFSETQ. V shed 0 bases and J shed 3 bases, with 10 bases lying between them. The CDR3 covers 14 residues. The CDR3 loop is CASSLEPENYEQYF. CDR3 DNA: TGCGCCAGCAGCTTGGAGCCAGAGAACTACGAGCAGTACTTC.

The CDR3 DNA follows: TGTGCCAGTAGTATCCCCGGACGGCAAGAGACCCAGTACTTC. Its protein product is CASSIPGRQETQYF. The chain employs TRBV19 and TRBJ2-5, with D unresolved. CDR1 LNHDA and CDR2 SQIVND come from the germline V gene (reference sequence). Trimming pared 3 bases from V and 2 bases from J, leaving 10 bases between. The CDR3 runs 14 residues.

This sequence joins TRBV6-5 and TRBJ2-2; unclear D gene. The CDR3 is 12 residues long. Germline CDR1 reads MNHEY; CDR2 reads SVGAGI. Trimming stripped 10 bases from V and 1 base from J, with 7 bases between. CDR3 in DNA: TGTGCCACAAAACAGAACACCGGGGAGCTGTTTTTT. It codes for CATKQNTGELFF.

The rearrangement joins TRBV7-3 to TRBJ1-6; D might be TRBD1 (5 bases). Trimming left V 0 bases short and J 8 bases short, with 8 bases between. The CDR3 consists of 14 residues. The germline gives CDR1 SGHTA, CDR2 FQGTGA. CDR3: CASSLTRVDSPLHF. DNA for the CDR3: TGTGCCAGCAGCTTAACCAGGGTTGATTCACCCCTCCACTTT.

The chain combines TRBV9 with TRBJ2-5; a possible D gene is TRBD2 (6 bases). In germline, CDR1 is SGDLS, CDR2 YYNGEE. V lost 0 bases, J lost 4 bases, and 13 bases lay in between. The length of the CDR3 is 15 residues. Written as DNA, the CDR3 is TGTGCCAGCAGCGTAGAGGGGACTGTCCGAGAGACCCAGTACTTC. Its protein product is CASSVEGTVRETQYF. The full variable domain, its missing parts supplied by reference TRBV9 and TRBJ2-5, is DSGVTQTPKHLITATGQRVTLRCSPRSGDLSVYWYQQSLDQGLQFLIQYYNGEERAKGNILERFSAQQFPDLHSELNLSSLELGDSALYFCASSVEGTVRETQYFGPGTRLLVL.